This section outlines one T cell receptor (beta chain) sequence together with its context. Antigen specificity is unknown. The sample comes from a study of shared clonotypes between healthy human individuals. Whole-study context: CD8 memory received one plate per donor, CD8 naive two, CD4 memory three and CD4 naive three. Study conclusions and caveats: Roughly 5% of naive CD4 clonotypes were common to a few donors.

Subsets obtained from CD4+ cells comprised CD45RA+ naive and CD45RA-negative memory cells. The assay was immunoSEQ multiplex PCR, and TCRdb's table has in-frame clones only and misses some. Of 950,000 to 1,100,000 clones in the sample, 60% to 80% are singletons; the top ten hold around 1.4%. The TCR sequence derives from a man aged 18 to 30 in good health. The sequenced sample was memory CD4+ T cells sorted from blood. As for subset: CD45RA-negative fraction.

CDR3 DNA sequence: TGTGCCAGCAGCACCAGGACAGGGGGCTTAGAGACCCAGTACTTC. This sequence encodes CASSTRTGGLETQYF. The rearrangement links TRBV7-9 to TRBJ2-5, with 11 bases fitting TRBD1. Trimming at V came to 5 bases and at J to 4 bases, leaving 6 bases not matched to a gene. The CDR3 sequence is 15 residues long. The germline CDR1 and CDR2 sequences are SEHNR and FQNEAQ (reference sequence).